These 29 T cell receptor beta chains originate from one sample sequenced in a study of OX40 agonist ivuxolimab in advanced cancers. Assay: immunoSEQ multiplex PCR; the TCRdb copy retains only in-frame clones and omits some. The sample holds about 42,000 clones; 86% are singletons and the top ten take 20% to 25%. The sequenced sample was CD4+ or CD8+ T cells sorted from blood, obtained in a trial of the OX40 agonist ivuxolimab. These TCRs come from an adult with an advanced solid tumor such as melanoma, head and neck, liver or kidney cancer.

This clone showed up just once. The chain carries TRBV7-2 and TRBJ1-2; no firm D call. The CDR3 totals 14 residues. Trimming removed 3 bases at V and 4 bases at J, with 12 bases between. Germline V gives CDR1 SGHTA, CDR2 FQGNSA. The CDR3 here is CASSLEPGGYGYTF. CDR3 nucleotide sequence: TGTGCCAGCAGCTTGGAGCCGGGAGGCTATGGCTACACCTTC.

The rearrangement uses TRBV28 and TRBJ2-1; the D is unclear. This CDR3 comprises 11 residues. The germline V and J ends were trimmed by 1 base and 8 bases, with 3 bases remaining between them. Germline loops: CDR1 MDHEN, CDR2 SYDVKM. Here the CDR3 DNA reads TGTGCCAGCAGTTTATTGGATGAGCAGTTCTTC. It codes for CASSLLDEQFF.

The sample holds one count of this clone. The chain links TRBV5-1 to TRBJ1-4, with TRBD1 matching over 11 bases. There are 14 residues in the CDR3. Germline V gene lookup returns CDR1 SGHRS and CDR2 YFSETQ. Germline trimming cut 3 bases from V and 6 bases from J; bases unmatched to any gene: 1. This CDR3 reads CASSWTGGDEKLFF. The DNA for the CDR3 is TGCGCCAGCAGCTGGACAGGGGGCGATGAAAAACTGTTTTTT.

The rearrangement joins TRBV4-1 to TRBJ2-1; D is tentatively TRBD1 or TRBD2 (6 bases each). Trimming removed 4 bases at V and 0 bases at J, with 16 bases between. Looked up from germline, CDR1 is MGHRA and CDR2 is YSYEKL. This CDR3 has 17 amino acids. The CDR3 DNA is TGCGCCAGCAGCCCCTCGGGGGCGGCCAGCTCCTACAATGAGCAGTTCTTC. Translation gives CASSPSGAASSYNEQFF.

In this sample, this clone turned up a few times. The DNA is left out, because the CDR3 cannot be placed on it with certainty; the CDR3 is given as TCRdb lists it. The chain links TRBV28 to TRBJ1-1. The CDR3 numbers 13 amino acids, ends counted. Germline CDR1 and CDR2: MDHEN and SYDVKM. The CDR3: CASSSSTASREIF.

As for this clone: The junction differs from germline at one of its ends, possibly a read error. This chain joins TRBV29-1 and TRBJ1-2; TRBD1 might be the D (5 bases). Germline lookup yields CDR1 SQVTM and CDR2 ANQGSEA. The CDR3 length is 11 residues. The CDR3 region is CSVEGGVSSDF. CDR3 nucleotide sequence: TGCAGCGTTGAAGGGGGGGTTTCTTCCGACTTC. Full variable domain (outside the CDR3, taken from reference TRBV29-1 and TRBJ1-2): SAVISQKPSRDICQRGTSLTIQCQVDSQVTMMFWYRQQPGQSLTLIATANQGSEATYESGFVIDKFPISRPNLTFSTLTVSNMSPEDSSIYLCSVEGGVSSDFGSGTRLTVV.

The count of this clone is one. The chain has TRBV13 and TRBJ2-5; the D gene is possibly TRBD2 (7 bases). Between the trimmed V and J ends, which lost 4 bases and 5 bases, there was a span of 17 bases. Germline-derived CDR1 and CDR2 are PRHDT and FYEKMQ (reference sequence). The CDR3 consists of 15 residues. The CDR3 reads CASSSRGGARETQYF. The CDR3 region has the DNA TGTGCCAGCAGCTCCCGAGGGGGGGCTCGGGAGACCCAGTACTTC.

A few counts support this clone. The chain recombines TRBV27 with TRBJ2-7, with D perhaps given as TRBD1 or TRBD2 (5 bases each). The V gene lost 3 bases and the J gene lost 11 bases, with 17 bases spanning the gap. Germline loops: CDR1 MNHEY, CDR2 SMNVEV (reference sequence). This CDR3 has 13 residues. The CDR3 region is CASSFGGLAEKYF. The CDR3 nucleotides read TGTGCCAGCAGTTTTGGGGGTCTCGCAGAGAAGTACTTC.

The chain links TRBV9 to TRBJ1-1; TRBD1 matches at 7 bases. With 4 bases clipped from V and 2 bases from J, the junction kept 11 bases outside the gene matches. The CDR3 length is 16 residues. Germline V gene lookup returns CDR1 SGDLS and CDR2 YYNGEE. The DNA of the CDR3 is TGTGCCAGCAGCAAAGACAGGGAGTGGACTAACACTGAAGCTTTCTTT. Encoded protein: CASSKDREWTNTEAFF.

The chain links TRBV29-1 to TRBJ2-1, with D tentatively TRBD1 (6 bases). Germline CDR1 reads SQVTM; CDR2 reads ANQGSEA. This CDR3 is built from 14 residues. V was pared by 5 bases and J by 2 bases, with 13 bases between. The CDR3: CSVQGLVPYNEQFF. The CDR3 DNA reads as TGCAGCGTTCAGGGGCTAGTACCCTACAATGAGCAGTTCTTC.

The rearrangement joins TRBV7-6 to TRBJ2-1; the match to TRBD1 covers 8 bases. The CDR3 is 19 residues long. CDR1 and CDR2 from the germline V gene are SGHVS and FNYEAQ. The J segment lost 5 bases and the V segment lost 2 bases, leaving 17 bases of the junction unmatched. For the CDR3, the DNA is TGTGCCAGCAGCTTACCTTTAGACAGGGGACTTGCAGGGGACAATGAGCAGTTCTTC. As protein: CASSLPLDRGLAGDNEQFF.

The chain joins TRBV2 to TRBJ1-4; 9 bases are shared with TRBD1. V lost 7 bases and J lost 8; bases outside the gene matches: 8. The CDR3 spans 14 residues. Germline assignment: CDR1 SNHLY and CDR2 FYNNEI. The CDR3 is CASNTGGAREKLFF. The CDR3 nucleotides read TGTGCCAGCAATACAGGGGGCGCCCGCGAAAAACTGTTTTTT.

This chain connects TRBV4-2 to TRBJ1-6, with D unresolved. The CDR3 spans 12 residues. The germline gives CDR1 LGHNA, CDR2 YNFKEQ. V was shortened by 5 bases and J by 6 bases, with 5 bases between the two germline ends. CDR3 DNA: TGTGCCAGCAGCTTCATTAATTCACCCCTCCACTTT. Residues: CASSFINSPLHF.

J is TRBJ1-1 and V is TRBV6-5; D is ambiguous. The V end lost 0 bases, the J end lost 10 bases, and 12 bases lay between the germline ends. CDR3 length: 13 amino acids. Germline V CDR1 and CDR2: MNHEY, SVGAGI. The CDR3 nucleotides read TGTGCCAGCAGTTACTCGATAGGGAACGGAGCTTTCTTT. Translation: CASSYSIGNGAFF.

The chain uses TRBV9 and TRBJ2-2; 7 bases are a match to TRBD1. V shed 3 bases and J 5 bases; nucleotides not matched to a gene: 7. Germline values: CDR1 SGDLS, CDR2 YYNGEE. The CDR3 has 15 residues. CDR3 DNA sequence: TGTGCCAGCAGCGCAGAAGGGGGCCGGACCGGGGAGCTGTTTTTT. It translates to CASSAEGGRTGELFF.

The chain employs TRBV6-6 and TRBJ1-1; D is uncertain. The CDR3 spans 13 residues. The germline V and J ends were trimmed by 0 bases and 4 bases, with 6 bases remaining between them. From germline, CDR1 is MNHNY and CDR2 SVGAGI (reference sequence). The CDR3: CASSYSPPTEAFF. CDR3 coding DNA: TGTGCCAGCAGTTACTCGCCCCCCACTGAAGCTTTCTTT.

V usage is TRBV27 and J usage is TRBJ2-1; weak D call: TRBD1 (6 bases). The length of the CDR3 is 13 residues. The V gene's germline CDR1 is MNHEY and CDR2 SMNVEV (reference sequence). V dropped 2 bases and J dropped 6 bases, with 8 bases sitting between them. CDR3 DNA sequence: TGTGCCAGCAGTTTAGGGGGCGGCAATGAGCAGTTCTTC. It codes for CASSLGGGNEQFF.

This sequence joins TRBV5-4 and TRBJ2-5; TRBD2 matches 15 bases. Germline V gene sequence: CDR1 SGHNT, CDR2 YYREEE (reference sequence). V was pared by 2 bases and J by 2 bases, with 4 bases of the junction left unmatched. The CDR3 has 17 amino acids. CDR3 amino acids: CASSFGGTSGGQETQYF. The CDR3 DNA follows: TGTGCCAGCAGCTTTGGGGGGACTAGCGGGGGGCAAGAGACCCAGTACTTC.

The gene calls are TRBV7-3 and TRBJ2-3; unclear D gene. The CDR3 contains 13 residues. Germline V gene data show CDR1 as SGHTA and CDR2 as FQGTGA. The germline V and J ends were trimmed by 6 bases and 2 bases, with 9 bases remaining between them. The CDR3 DNA is TGTGCCAGCAGTTCTTTCCACACAGATACGCAGTATTTT. Translated: CASSSFHTDTQYF.

The chain uses TRBV4-3 and TRBJ2-7; no reliable D call. V was clipped by 0 bases and J by 0 bases, with 6 bases between them. Germline V gene lookup returns CDR1 LGHNA and CDR2 YSLEER. The CDR3 contains 14 residues. The CDR3 nucleotides are TGCGCCAGCAGCCAAGAAGTTGGCTCCTACGAGCAGTACGTC. The encoded protein is CASSQEVGSYEQYV.

The chain has TRBV7-6 and TRBJ1-6; a weak D match, TRBD1 (6 bases). V lost 8 bases to trimming and J lost 8 bases, with 13 bases between them. CDR3 length: 13 amino acids. Germline lookup yields CDR1 SGHVS and CDR2 FNYEAQ. Here the CDR3 reads CASSQGTYSPLHF. The CDR3 region has the DNA TGTGCCAGCTCCCAGGGGACATATTCACCCCTCCACTTT.

The genes are TRBV6-5 and TRBJ1-4, with D possibly TRBD1 on 6 matching bases. Germline loops: CDR1 MNHEY, CDR2 SVGAGI. The V end lost 4 bases, the J end lost 8 bases, and 8 bases lay between the germline ends. The CDR3 spans 12 residues. CDR3 sequence reads: CASSFGGEKLFF. In nucleotides, the CDR3 is TGTGCCAGCAGTTTCGGGGGCGAAAAACTGTTTTTT.

Regarding this clone: This CDR3 is also generated by other DNA sequences in the sample. The chain links TRBV9 to TRBJ2-2; a weak D match, TRBD1 (6 bases). This CDR3 has 16 residues. Germline values: CDR1 SGDLS, CDR2 YYNGEE. Trimming left V 3 bases short and J 3 bases short, with 15 bases between. The CDR3 here is CASSDGRDTHTGELFF. The CDR3 nucleotides are TGTGCCAGCAGCGACGGCCGGGACACTCACACCGGGGAGCTGTTTTTT.

The rearrangement uses TRBV30 and TRBJ2-1, with TRBD2 matching over 11 bases. The trim removed 4 bases at V and 5 bases at J, leaving 4 bases unmatched. The V gene's germline CDR1 is GTSNPN and CDR2 SVGIG (reference sequence). The CDR3 has 14 residues. The CDR3 region has the DNA TGTGCCTGGATAGAACTAGCGGGGGACAATGAGCAGTTCTTC. Protein sequence: CAWIELAGDNEQFF.

This sequence joins TRBV29-1 and TRBJ1-2; the D is unclear. The V and J ends lost 4 bases and 2 bases respectively, with 8 bases between them. The germline V gene has CDR1 SQVTM and CDR2 ANQGSEA. The CDR3 spans 12 residues. For the CDR3, the DNA is TGCAGCGTTGGAGGGCAGAACTATGGCTACACCTTC. Its protein is CSVGGQNYGYTF.

This chain uses TRBV9 with TRBJ2-1; D remains unclear. Trimming removed 0 bases from V and 10 bases from J, with 5 bases in between. From germline, CDR1 is SGDLS and CDR2 YYNGEE. The CDR3 runs 11 residues. The CDR3 region has the DNA TGTGCCAGCAGCGTAGCGCAGGAGCAGTTCTTC. Amino acid sequence: CASSVAQEQFF.

This clone was seen more than once but under ten times. The CDR3: CASSPRTGVGDTQYF. The CDR3 region has the DNA TGTGCCAGCAGCCCTAGGACAGGGGTGGGAGATACGCAGTATTTT. The V and J genes are TRBV13 and TRBJ2-3; 9 bases are a match to TRBD1. The V gene's germline CDR1 is PRHDT and CDR2 FYEKMQ (reference sequence). CDR3 length: 15 residues. V lost 5 bases and J lost 5; bases outside the gene matches: 8.

The chain links TRBV5-4 to TRBJ1-1; weak D call: TRBD1 (6 bases). The V and J ends lost 2 bases and 2 bases respectively, with 10 bases between them. CDR3 length: 14 amino acids. In germline, CDR1 is SGHNT, CDR2 YYREEE (reference sequence). As DNA, the CDR3 is TGTGCCAGCAGCTTTCAGGGGAGAAACACTGAAGCTTTCTTT. Its translation is CASSFQGRNTEAFF.

The chain has TRBV15 and TRBJ1-4; possible D gene TRBD1, 5 bases. This CDR3 spans 15 amino acids. Trimming pared 4 bases from V and 4 bases from J, leaving 13 bases between. In germline, CDR1 is LNHNV, CDR2 YYDKDF (reference sequence). The CDR3 sequence is CATSIGRGLNEKLFF. As DNA, the CDR3 is TGTGCCACCAGCATTGGGCGGGGACTTAATGAAAAACTGTTTTTT.